Listed below are T cell receptor beta chains from one sample, sequenced in a study of PD-L1 blockade in urothelial cancer. Libraries were prepared by immunoSEQ multiplex PCR; TCRdb keeps only in-frame clonotypes and omits some of them. The sample records 95,000 or so clones, roughly 91% being singletons. This material consisted of PBMCs, taken around atezolizumab (anti-PD-L1) treatment. The receptors derive from a man in his 60s with urothelial cancer. Both conserved end residues are part of each CDR3. Each record gives: J gene, V gene, D gene, CDR3 length, clone size, CDR3 protein, CDR3 DNA. D genes are given only for firm matches. Size values are once, few and many counts, or a class for expanded clones, and some rows have none.

TRBJ1-6 TRBV11-2 TRBD1 16 . CASSLQGGSYNSPLHF TGTGCCAGCAGCTTACAGGGGGGCTCCTATAATTCACCCCTCCACTTT
TRBJ2-7 TRBV6-5 . 15 . CASSYSSGRSYEQYF TGTGCCAGCAGTTACTCTTCCGGCAGGTCCTACGAGCAGTACTTC
TRBJ2-1 TRBV2 . 18 once CASSVGPPGQRTYNEQFF TGTGCCAGCAGTGTGGGCCCTCCCGGACAGCGAACATACAATGAGCAGTTCTTC
TRBJ1-2 TRBV19 TRBD1 15 . CASSLGQPNNYGYTF TGTGCCAGTAGTCTGGGACAGCCGAATAACTATGGCTACACCTTC
TRBJ2-5 TRBV4-2 TRBD1 20 . CASSQDVRTGGAFYQETQYF TGTGCCAGCAGCCAAGACGTTAGGACAGGGGGGGCATTTTACCAAGAGACCCAGTACTTC
TRBJ2-7 TRBV6-1 TRBD1 13 . CASSSDRVDEQYF TGTGCCAGCAGTTCCGACAGGGTTGACGAGCAGTACTTC
TRBJ1-3 TRBV7-2 . 14 . CASSANRVGNTIYF TGTGCCAGCAGCGCGAACAGGGTTGGAAACACCATATATTTT
TRBJ2-7 TRBV5-1 . 14 . CASSLEGVSYEQYF TGCGCCAGCAGCTTAGAAGGGGTCTCCTACGAGCAGTACTTC
TRBJ2-3 TRBV5-1 . 14 . CASSAITSTDTQYF TGCGCCAGCAGCGCGATAACCTCTACAGATACGCAGTATTTT
TRBJ2-7 TRBV6-5 TRBD2 16 . CASSYSSLAGDHEQYF TGTGCCAGCAGTTACTCGAGCCTAGCGGGAGACCACGAGCAGTACTTC
TRBJ2-3 TRBV15 . 14 . CATSRDVASDTQYF TGTGCCACCAGCAGAGATGTGGCTTCGGATACGCAGTATTTT
TRBJ2-3 TRBV19 TRBD2 16 . CASSPLAGGTTDTQYF TGTGCCAGTAGTCCTTTAGCGGGAGGAACCACAGATACGCAGTATTTT
TRBJ1-2 TRBV28 . 15 few CASTLRAFSNYGYTF TGTGCCAGCACCCTAAGAGCATTTTCTAACTATGGCTACACCTTC
TRBJ1-2 TRBV28 . 12 . CASNEQGYGYTF TGTGCCAGCAATGAACAGGGATATGGCTACACCTTC
TRBJ1-2 TRBV7-9 TRBD1 14 few CASSSDRQGWGYTF TGTGCCAGCAGCTCAGATCGACAGGGTTGGGGCTACACCTTC
TRBJ2-5 TRBV29-1 TRBD1 14 . CSVEGQGHQETQYF TGCAGCGTTGAGGGACAGGGTCACCAAGAGACCCAGTACTTC
TRBJ2-1 TRBV11-3 TRBD2 15 . CASSLVAGLPNEQFF TGTGCCAGCAGCTTAGTAGCGGGGTTACCCAATGAGCAGTTCTTC
TRBJ1-1 TRBV7-3 . 15 . CASSLVPSGNTEAFF TGTGCCAGCAGCTTAGTTCCCAGTGGGAACACTGAAGCTTTCTTT
TRBJ2-3 TRBV4-3 . 15 . CASSQNRAPTDTQYF TGCGCCAGCAGCCAGAACAGGGCGCCCACAGATACGCAGTATTTT
TRBJ1-1 TRBV11-2 . 14 . CASSFRTGNTEAFF TGTGCCAGCAGCTTTCGTACAGGGAACACTGAAGCTTTCTTT
TRBJ1-5 TRBV6-5 . 13 . CASSLAGSQPQHF TGTGCCAGCAGTTTGGCGGGAAGTCAGCCCCAGCATTTT
TRBJ2-3 TRBV27 . 15 few CASSLRGAGTDTQYF TGTGCCAGCAGTTTACGCGGGGCCGGCACAGATACGCAGTATTTT
TRBJ2-7 TRBV5-4 TRBD2 15 . CASSLVAGASYEQYF TGTGCCAGCAGCTTGGTAGCGGGAGCGTCCTACGAGCAGTACTTC
TRBJ1-2 TRBV5-8 . 15 . CASSLAGGEGYGYTF TGTGCCAGCAGCTTGGCCGGGGGTGAAGGCTATGGCTACACCTTC
TRBJ1-4 TRBV11-1 TRBD1 16 . CASSLNPGQGNEKLFF TGTGCCAGCAGCTTGAACCCTGGACAGGGAAATGAAAAACTGTTTTTT
TRBJ2-4 TRBV28 . 15 . CASNKRSGVKNIQYF TGTGCCAGCAACAAGCGGTCGGGGGTCAAAAACATTCAGTACTTC
TRBJ1-5 TRBV7-3 . 14 . CASPTRDIYQPQHF TGTGCCAGCCCGACCCGGGACATCTATCAGCCCCAGCATTTT
TRBJ1-4 TRBV28 . 13 . CASVDRANEKLFF TGTGCCAGTGTAGACAGAGCTAATGAAAAACTGTTTTTT
TRBJ1-2 TRBV16 . 15 . CASSQGITQGPGYTF TGTGCCAGCAGCCAGGGGATCACACAGGGTCCTGGCTACACCTTC